The table lists the clone carrying this T cell receptor (beta chain) with many counts. This entry is derived from a study of breast tumors, draining lymph nodes, adjacent tissues. TCRdb passed the multiplex PCR reads through MiXCR, listing each CDR3 protein once. Here the sample spans approximately 210,000 distinct CDR3 sequences, under 35% being singletons. The CDR3 loop spans 14 amino acids. CDR1 is SGHRS and CDR2 is YFSETQ in the germline V gene. J was trimmed by 2 bases and V by 6 bases; bases with no gene match: 7. Breast cancer patients provided tissue from their axillary draining lymph nodes. The chain combines TRBV5-1 with TRBJ2-5; 7 nucleotides match TRBD2. The sequence was obtained from a female donor with breast cancer. Some clones in this sample may be carry-over from other donors' samples. Sequenced sample: axillary lymph node tissue. The chain's CDR3 is CASNPAGNQETQYF. The CDR3, as DNA: TGCGCCAGCAACCCAGCGGGGAATCAAGAGACCCAGTACTTC. The whole variable domain, filled in from reference TRBV5-1 and TRBJ2-5, reads KAGVTQTPRYLIKTRGQQVTLSCSPISGHRSVSWYQQTPGQGLQFLFEYFSETQRNKGNFPGRFSGRQFSNSRSEMNVSTLELGDSALYLCASNPAGNQETQYFGPGTRLLVL.